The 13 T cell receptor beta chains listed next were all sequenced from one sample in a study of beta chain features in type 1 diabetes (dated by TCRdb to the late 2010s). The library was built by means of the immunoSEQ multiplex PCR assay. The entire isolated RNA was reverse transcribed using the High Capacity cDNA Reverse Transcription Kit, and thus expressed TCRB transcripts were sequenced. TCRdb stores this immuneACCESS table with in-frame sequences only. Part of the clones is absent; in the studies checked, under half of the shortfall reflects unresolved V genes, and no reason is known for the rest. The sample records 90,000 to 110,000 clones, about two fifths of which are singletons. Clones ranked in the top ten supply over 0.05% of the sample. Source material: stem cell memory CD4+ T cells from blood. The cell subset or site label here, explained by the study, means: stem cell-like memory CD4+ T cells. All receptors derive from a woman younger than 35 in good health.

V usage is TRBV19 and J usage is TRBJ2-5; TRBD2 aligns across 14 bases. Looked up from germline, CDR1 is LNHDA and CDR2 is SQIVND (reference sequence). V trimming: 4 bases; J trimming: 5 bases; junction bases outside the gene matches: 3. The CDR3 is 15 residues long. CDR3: CASSTRTSGRETQYF. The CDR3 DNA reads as TGTGCCAGTAGTACCCGGACTAGCGGGAGGGAGACCCAGTACTTC.

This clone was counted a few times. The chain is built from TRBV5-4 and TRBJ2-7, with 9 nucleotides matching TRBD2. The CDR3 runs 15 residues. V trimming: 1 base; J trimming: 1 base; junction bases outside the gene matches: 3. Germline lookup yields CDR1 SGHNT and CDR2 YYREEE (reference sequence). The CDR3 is CASSLISGGSYEQYF. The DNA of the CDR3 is TGTGCCAGCAGCTTGATTAGCGGGGGTTCCTACGAGCAGTACTTC.

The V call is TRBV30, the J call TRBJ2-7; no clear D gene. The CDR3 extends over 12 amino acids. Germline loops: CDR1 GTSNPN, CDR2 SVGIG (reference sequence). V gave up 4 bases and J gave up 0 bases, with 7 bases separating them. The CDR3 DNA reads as TGTGCCTGGAATCAGAACTCCTACGAGCAGTACTTC. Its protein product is CAWNQNSYEQYF. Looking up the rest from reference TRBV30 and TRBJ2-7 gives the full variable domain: SQTIHQWPATLVQPVGSPLSLECTVEGTSNPNLYWYRQAAGRGLQLLFYSVGIGQISSEVPQNLSASRPQDRQFILSSKKLLLSDSGFYLCAWNQNSYEQYFGPGTRLTVT.

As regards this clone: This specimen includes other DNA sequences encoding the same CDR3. In nucleotides, the CDR3 is TGTGCCTGGAGTCTAATCCGGGACAGCTTATATAGCAATCAGCCCCAGCATTTT. Protein sequence: CAWSLIRDSLYSNQPQHF. The chain has TRBV30 and TRBJ1-5; 7 nucleotides line up with TRBD1. The V segment lost 2 bases and the J segment 0 bases; nucleotides outside the gene matches: 13. This CDR3 has 18 amino acids. Germline CDR1 reads GTSNPN; CDR2 reads SVGIG (reference sequence).

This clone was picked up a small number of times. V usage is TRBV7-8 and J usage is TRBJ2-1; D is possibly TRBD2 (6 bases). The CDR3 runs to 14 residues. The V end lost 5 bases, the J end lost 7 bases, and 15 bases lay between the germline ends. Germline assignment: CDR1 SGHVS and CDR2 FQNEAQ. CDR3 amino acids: CASSLRREINEQFF. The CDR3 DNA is TGTGCCAGCAGCCTCCGGCGGGAAATAAATGAGCAGTTCTTC. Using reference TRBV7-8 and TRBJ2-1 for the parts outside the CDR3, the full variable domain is GAGVSQSPRYKVAKRGQDVALRCDPISGHVSLFWYQQALGQGPEFLTYFQNEAQLDKSGLPSDRFFAERPEGSVSTLKIQRTQQEDSAVYLCASSLRREINEQFFGPGTRLTVL.

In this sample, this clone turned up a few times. The CDR3 coding sequence is TGTGCCAGCAGCAAGCGGGAGGAGGACTACGAGCAGTACTTC. It yields the protein CASSKREEDYEQYF. J is TRBJ2-7 and V is TRBV7-9; 9 positions agree with TRBD2. The CDR3 extends over 14 amino acids. V lost 5 bases, J lost 3 bases, and 5 bases stayed unmatched. The germline V gene has CDR1 SEHNR and CDR2 FQNEAQ (reference sequence).

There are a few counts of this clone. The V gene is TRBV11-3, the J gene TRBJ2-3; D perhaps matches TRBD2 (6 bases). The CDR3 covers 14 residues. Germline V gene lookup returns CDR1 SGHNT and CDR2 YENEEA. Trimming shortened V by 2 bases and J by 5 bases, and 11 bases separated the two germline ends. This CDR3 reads CASSLRRGQDTQYF. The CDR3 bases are TGTGCCAGCAGCTTAAGGAGGGGTCAAGATACGCAGTATTTT.

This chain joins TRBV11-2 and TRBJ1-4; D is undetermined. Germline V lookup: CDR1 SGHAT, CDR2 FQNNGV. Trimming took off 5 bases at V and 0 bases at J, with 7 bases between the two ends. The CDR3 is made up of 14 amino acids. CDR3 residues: CASSTGATNEKLFF. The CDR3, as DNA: TGTGCCAGCAGCACCGGTGCAACTAATGAAAAACTGTTTTTT.

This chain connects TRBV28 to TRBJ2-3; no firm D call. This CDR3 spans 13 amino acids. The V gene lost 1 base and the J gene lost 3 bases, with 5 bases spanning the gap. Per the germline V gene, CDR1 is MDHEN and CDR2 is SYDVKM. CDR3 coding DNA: TGTGCCAGCAGTTTATACCGGACAGATACGCAGTATTTT. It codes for CASSLYRTDTQYF.

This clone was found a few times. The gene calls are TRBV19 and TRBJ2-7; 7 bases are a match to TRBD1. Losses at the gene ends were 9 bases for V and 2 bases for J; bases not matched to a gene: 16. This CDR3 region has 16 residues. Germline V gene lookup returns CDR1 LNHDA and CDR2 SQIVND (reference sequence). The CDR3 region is CASKRVSRDSTYEQYF. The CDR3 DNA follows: TGTGCCAGCAAGAGAGTATCCCGGGACAGCACCTACGAGCAGTACTTC.

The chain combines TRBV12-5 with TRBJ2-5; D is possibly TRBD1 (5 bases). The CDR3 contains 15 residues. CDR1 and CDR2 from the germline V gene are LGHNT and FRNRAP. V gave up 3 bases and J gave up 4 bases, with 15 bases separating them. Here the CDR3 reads CASGFLIRGGETQYF. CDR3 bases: TGTGCTAGTGGTTTCTTAATAAGGGGCGGAGAGACCCAGTACTTC.

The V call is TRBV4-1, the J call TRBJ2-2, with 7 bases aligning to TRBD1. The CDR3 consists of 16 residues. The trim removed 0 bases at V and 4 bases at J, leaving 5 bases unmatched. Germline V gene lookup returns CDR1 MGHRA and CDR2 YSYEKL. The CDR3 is CASSQELGTATGELFF. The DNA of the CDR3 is TGCGCCAGCAGCCAAGAGCTGGGGACAGCCACCGGGGAGCTGTTTTTT.

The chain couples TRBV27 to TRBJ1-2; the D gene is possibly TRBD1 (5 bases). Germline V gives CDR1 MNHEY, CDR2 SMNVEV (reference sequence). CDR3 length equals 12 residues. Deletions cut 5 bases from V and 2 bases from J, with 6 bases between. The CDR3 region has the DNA TGTGCCAGCAGTGGACAAAACTATGGCTACACCTTC. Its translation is CASSGQNYGYTF.